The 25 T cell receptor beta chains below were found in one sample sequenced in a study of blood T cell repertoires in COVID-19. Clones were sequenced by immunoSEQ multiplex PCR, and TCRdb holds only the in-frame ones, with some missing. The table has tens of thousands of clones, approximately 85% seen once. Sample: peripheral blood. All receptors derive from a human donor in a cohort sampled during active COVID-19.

As DNA, the CDR3 is TGTGCCAGCAGTACATCCCGGGACAGAAATAACTATGGCTACACCTTC. It encodes CASSTSRDRNNYGYTF. The chain has TRBV6-2 or TRBV6-3 and TRBJ1-2, with 7 bases that match TRBD1. CDR3 size: 16 residues. V dropped 5 bases and J dropped 1; count of bases not matched to a gene: 10. The germline gives CDR1 MNHEY, CDR2 SVGEGT.

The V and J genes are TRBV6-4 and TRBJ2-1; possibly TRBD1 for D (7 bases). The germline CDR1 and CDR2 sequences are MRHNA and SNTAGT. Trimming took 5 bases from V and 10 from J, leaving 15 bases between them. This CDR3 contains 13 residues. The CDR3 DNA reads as TGTGCCAGCAGTCCGAACAGGGGAGGCGAGCAGTTCTTC. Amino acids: CASSPNRGGEQFF.

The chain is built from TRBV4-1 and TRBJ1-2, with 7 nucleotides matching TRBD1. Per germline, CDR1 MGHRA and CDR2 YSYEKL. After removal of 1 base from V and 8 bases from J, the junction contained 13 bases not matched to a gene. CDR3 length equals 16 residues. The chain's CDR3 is CASSQAGQAPMGGYTF. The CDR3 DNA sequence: TGCGCCAGCAGCCAAGCTGGACAGGCCCCTATGGGAGGCTACACCTTC.

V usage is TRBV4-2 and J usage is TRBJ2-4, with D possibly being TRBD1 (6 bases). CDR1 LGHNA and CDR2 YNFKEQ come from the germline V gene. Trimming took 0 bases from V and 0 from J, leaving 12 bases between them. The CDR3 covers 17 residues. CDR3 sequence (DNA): TGTGCCAGCAGCCAAGATAGTGGGGGCAAAGCCAAAAACATTCAGTACTTC. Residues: CASSQDSGGKAKNIQYF.

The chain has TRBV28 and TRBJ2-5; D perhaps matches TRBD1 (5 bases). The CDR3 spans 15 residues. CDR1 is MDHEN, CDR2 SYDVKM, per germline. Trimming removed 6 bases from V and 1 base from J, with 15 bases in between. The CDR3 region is CASSQPQVFQETQYF. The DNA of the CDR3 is TGTGCCAGCAGCCAACCACAGGTATTCCAAGAGACCCAGTACTTC.

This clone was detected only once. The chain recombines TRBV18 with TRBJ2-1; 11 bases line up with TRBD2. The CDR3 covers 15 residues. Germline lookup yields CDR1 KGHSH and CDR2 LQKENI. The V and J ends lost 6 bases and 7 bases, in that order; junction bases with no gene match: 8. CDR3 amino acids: CASSPTSGGYNEQFF. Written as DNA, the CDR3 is TGTGCCAGCTCTCCTACTAGCGGGGGCTATAATGAGCAGTTCTTC.

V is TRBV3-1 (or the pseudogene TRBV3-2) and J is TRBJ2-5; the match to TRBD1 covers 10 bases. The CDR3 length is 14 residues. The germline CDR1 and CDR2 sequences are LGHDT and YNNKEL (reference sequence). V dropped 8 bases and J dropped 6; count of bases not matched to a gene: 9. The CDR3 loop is CASQPGTGEKTQYF. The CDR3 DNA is TGTGCCAGCCAACCGGGGACAGGGGAGAAGACCCAGTACTTC.

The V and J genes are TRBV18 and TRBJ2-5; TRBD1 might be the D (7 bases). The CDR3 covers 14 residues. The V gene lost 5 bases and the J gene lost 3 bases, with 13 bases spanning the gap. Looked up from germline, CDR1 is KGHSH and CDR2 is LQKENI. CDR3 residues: CASSSTGEEETQYF. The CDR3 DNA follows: TGTGCCAGCTCATCCACAGGGGAGGAAGAGACCCAGTACTTC.

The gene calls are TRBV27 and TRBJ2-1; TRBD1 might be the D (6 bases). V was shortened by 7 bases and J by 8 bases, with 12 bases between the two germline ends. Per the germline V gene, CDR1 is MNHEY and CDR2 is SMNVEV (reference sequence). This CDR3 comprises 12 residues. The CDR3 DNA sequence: TGTGCCAGCACCGGACAGTTCGATGAGCAGTTCTTC. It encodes CASTGQFDEQFF.

CDR3 in DNA: TGTGCCTGGAGAACAGGGGGCCTACACGAGCAGTACTTC. Its translation: CAWRTGGLHEQYF. The chain recombines TRBV30 with TRBJ2-7, with TRBD1 identical over 9 bases. The trim removed 3 bases at V and 5 bases at J, leaving 5 bases unmatched. The CDR3 covers 13 residues. CDR1 GTSNPN and CDR2 SVGIG come from the germline V gene (reference sequence).

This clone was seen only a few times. The CDR3 coding sequence is TGTGCCAGCAGGGACAGGGGTACCCCAGAGACCCAGTACTTC. It encodes CASRDRGTPETQYF. The chain couples TRBV5-4 to TRBJ2-5; 9 bases are a match to TRBD1. This CDR3 is 14 amino acids long. The germline CDR1 and CDR2 sequences are SGHNT and YYREEE (reference sequence). With 5 bases clipped from V and 4 bases from J, the junction kept 6 bases outside the gene matches.

CDR3 region: CASTGGEGTYSYEQYF. The DNA for the CDR3 is TGTGCCAGCACCGGGGGGGAGGGAACTTACTCCTACGAGCAGTACTTC. The gene calls are TRBV28 and TRBJ2-7; 8 bases are shared with TRBD2. CDR1 MDHEN and CDR2 SYDVKM come from the germline V gene. V was pared by 7 bases and J by 0 bases, with 11 bases of the junction left unmatched. This CDR3 comprises 16 residues.

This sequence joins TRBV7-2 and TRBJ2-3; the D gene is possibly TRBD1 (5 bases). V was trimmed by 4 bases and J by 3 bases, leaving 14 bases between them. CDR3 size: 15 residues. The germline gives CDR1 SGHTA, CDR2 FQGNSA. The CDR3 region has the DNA TGTGCCAGCAGCTCCGGCCAGGGTCCGACAGATACGCAGTATTTT. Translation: CASSSGQGPTDTQYF.

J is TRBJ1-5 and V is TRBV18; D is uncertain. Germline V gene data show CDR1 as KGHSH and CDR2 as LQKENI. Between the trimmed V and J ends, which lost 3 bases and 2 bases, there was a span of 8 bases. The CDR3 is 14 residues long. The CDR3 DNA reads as TGTGCCAGCTCACCGCAGGTTGGCAATCAGCCCCAGCATTTT. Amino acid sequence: CASSPQVGNQPQHF. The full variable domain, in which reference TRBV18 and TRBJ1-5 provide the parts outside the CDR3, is NAGVMQNPRHLVRRRGQEARLRCSPMKGHSHVYWYRQLPEEGLKFMVYLQKENIIDESGMPKERFSAEFPKEGPSILRIQQVVRGDSAAYFCASSPQVGNQPQHFGDGTRLSIL.

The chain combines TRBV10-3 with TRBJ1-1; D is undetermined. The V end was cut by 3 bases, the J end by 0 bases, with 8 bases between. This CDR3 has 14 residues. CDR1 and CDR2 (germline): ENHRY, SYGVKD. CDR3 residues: CAISEHGMNTEAFF. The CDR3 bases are TGTGCCATCAGTGAACACGGGATGAACACTGAAGCTTTCTTT.

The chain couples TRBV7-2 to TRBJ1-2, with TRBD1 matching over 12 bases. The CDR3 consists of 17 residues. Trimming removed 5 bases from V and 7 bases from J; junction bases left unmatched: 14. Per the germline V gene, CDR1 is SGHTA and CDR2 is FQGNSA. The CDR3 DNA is TGTGCCAGCAGCAACCTTTCCCGGGACAGGGGGCAAAGTGGCTACACCTTC. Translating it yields CASSNLSRDRGQSGYTF.

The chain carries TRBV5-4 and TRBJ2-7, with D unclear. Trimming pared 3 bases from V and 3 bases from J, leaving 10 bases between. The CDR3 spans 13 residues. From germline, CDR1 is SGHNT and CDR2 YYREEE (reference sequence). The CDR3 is CASSSLEDYEQYF. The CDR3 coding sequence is TGTGCCAGCAGCTCATTAGAGGACTACGAGCAGTACTTC.

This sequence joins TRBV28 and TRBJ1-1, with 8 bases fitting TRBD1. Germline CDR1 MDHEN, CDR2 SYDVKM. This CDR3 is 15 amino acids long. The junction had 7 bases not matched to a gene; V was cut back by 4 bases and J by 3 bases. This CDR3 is CASSSQGAGDTEAFF. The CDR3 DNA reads TGTGCCAGCAGTTCTCAGGGGGCTGGTGACACTGAAGCTTTCTTT.

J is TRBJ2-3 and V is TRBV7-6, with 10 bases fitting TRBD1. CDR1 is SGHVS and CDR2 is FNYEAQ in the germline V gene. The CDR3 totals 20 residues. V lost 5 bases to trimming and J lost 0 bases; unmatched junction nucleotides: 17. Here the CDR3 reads CASSTPGQGSVPSSTDTQYF. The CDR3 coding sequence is TGTGCCAGCAGCACACCGGGACAGGGGTCCGTCCCATCTAGCACAGATACGCAGTATTTT.

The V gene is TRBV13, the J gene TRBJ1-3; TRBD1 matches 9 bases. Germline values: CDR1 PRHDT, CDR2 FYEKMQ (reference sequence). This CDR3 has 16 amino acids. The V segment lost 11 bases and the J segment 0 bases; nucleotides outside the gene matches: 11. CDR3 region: CASRGQGDYSGNTIYF. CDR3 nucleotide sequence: TGTGCCTCAAGGGGACAGGGCGATTACTCTGGAAACACCATATATTTT.

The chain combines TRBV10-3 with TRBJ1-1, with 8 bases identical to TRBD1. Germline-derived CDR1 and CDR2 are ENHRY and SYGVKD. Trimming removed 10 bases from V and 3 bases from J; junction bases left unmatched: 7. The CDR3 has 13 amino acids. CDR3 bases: TGTGCCACCGGACAGGGACGCGACACTGAAGCTTTCTTT. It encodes CATGQGRDTEAFF.

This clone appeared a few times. The CDR3 coding sequence is TGTGCCAGCAGCTTAATTACAGGGGGGTCCACACCGCAGTTCTTC. Translation gives CASSLITGGSTPQFF. V gene TRBV7-9 combines with J gene TRBJ2-1; 8 bases are a match to TRBD1. CDR1 and CDR2 from the germline V gene are SEHNR and FQNEAQ (reference sequence). The CDR3 spans 15 residues. V gave up 2 bases and J gave up 12 bases; unmatched junction bases: 12.

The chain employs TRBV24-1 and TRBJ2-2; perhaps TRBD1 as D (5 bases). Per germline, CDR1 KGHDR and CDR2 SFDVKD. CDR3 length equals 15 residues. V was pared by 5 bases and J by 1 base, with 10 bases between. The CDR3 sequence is CATSVPTENTGELFF. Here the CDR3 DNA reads TGTGCCACCAGTGTCCCGACAGAGAACACCGGGGAGCTGTTTTTT.

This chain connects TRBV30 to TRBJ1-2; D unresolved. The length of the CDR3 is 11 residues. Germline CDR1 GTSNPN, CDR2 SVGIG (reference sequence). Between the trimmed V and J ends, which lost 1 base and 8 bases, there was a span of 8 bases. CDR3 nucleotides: TGTGCCTGGAGTGCAGGCGGGGGCTACACCTTC. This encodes CAWSAGGGYTF.

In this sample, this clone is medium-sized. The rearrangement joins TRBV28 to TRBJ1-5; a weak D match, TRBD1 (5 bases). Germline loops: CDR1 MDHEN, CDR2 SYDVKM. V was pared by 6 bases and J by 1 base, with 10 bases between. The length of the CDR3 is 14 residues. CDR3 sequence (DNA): TGTGCCAGCAGGGGGCGGGGGAGCAATCAGCCCCAGCATTTT. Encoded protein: CASRGRGSNQPQHF.